These 24 T cell receptor beta chains share one sample of origin, sequenced in a study of OX40 agonist ivuxolimab in advanced cancers. Assay: immunoSEQ multiplex PCR; the TCRdb copy retains only in-frame clones and omits some. The repertoire includes more than 70,000 clones, nearly 90% of them detected once, and about 10% sits in the top ten. The sequencing here drew on CD4+ or CD8+ T cells sorted from blood, taken in a trial of the OX40 agonist ivuxolimab. These receptors were collected from an adult with an advanced solid tumor such as melanoma, head and neck, liver or kidney cancer.

The rearrangement uses TRBV5-1 and TRBJ2-7, with D uncertain. Germline-derived CDR1 and CDR2 are SGHRS and YFSETQ. V lost 0 bases to trimming and J lost 2 bases, with 9 bases between them. The CDR3 consists of 14 residues. As DNA, the CDR3 is TGCGCCAGCAGCTTGGAGGCGGCCGCCTACGAGCAGTACTTC. It codes for CASSLEAAAYEQYF.

This chain uses TRBV10-3 with TRBJ2-3; 14 bases agree with TRBD2. Trimming took 8 bases from V and 5 from J; bases not matched to a gene: 9. Germline CDR1 reads ENHRY; CDR2 reads SYGVKD. The CDR3 runs 16 residues. CDR3 bases: TGTGCCATCCGGGGGACTAGCGGGAGTTTGGTAGATACGCAGTATTTT. This gives the protein CAIRGTSGSLVDTQYF.

This chain uses TRBV6-1 with TRBJ2-1; 13 bases align to TRBD2. CDR3 length: 18 residues. V lost 4 bases, J lost 2 bases, and 8 bases stayed unmatched. Germline loops: CDR1 MNHNS, CDR2 SASEGT. The CDR3 loop reads CASSARLAGGPTYNEQFF. Written as DNA, the CDR3 is TGTGCCAGCAGTGCTCGACTAGCGGGAGGACCTACCTACAATGAGCAGTTCTTC.

V usage is TRBV7-3 and J usage is TRBJ1-2; D is unclear. Germline-derived CDR1 and CDR2 are SGHTA and FQGTGA. V lost 5 bases, J lost 8 bases, and 0 bases lay in between. The CDR3 extends over 8 amino acids. The CDR3 loop reads CASSGYTF. DNA for the CDR3: TGTGCCAGCAGCGGCTACACCTTC.

This clone was seen a single time. The gene calls are TRBV2 and TRBJ1-2, with D unresolved. CDR3 length: 14 amino acids. V lost 2 bases to trimming and J lost 7 bases, with 14 bases between them. CDR1 and CDR2 from the germline V gene are SNHLY and FYNNEI. The CDR3 DNA reads as TGTGCCAGCAGTGAAAGCACCGGGAAGTTTGGCTACACCTTC. It encodes CASSESTGKFGYTF.

The chain couples TRBV27 to TRBJ1-5; 7 bases agree with TRBD1. Germline-derived CDR1 and CDR2 are MNHEY and SMNVEV (reference sequence). CDR3 size: 15 residues. V lost 6 bases to trimming and J lost 0 bases; unmatched junction nucleotides: 5. CDR3 loop: CASRAEGASNQPQHF. The CDR3 DNA follows: TGTGCCAGCAGAGCGGAGGGGGCTAGCAATCAGCCCCAGCATTTT.

V is TRBV10-3 and J is TRBJ2-3; 10 bases line up with TRBD2. The junction had 2 bases not matched to a gene; V was cut back by 5 bases and J by 0 bases. The CDR3 extends over 15 amino acids. The germline V gene has CDR1 ENHRY and CDR2 SYGVKD. The DNA for the CDR3 is TGTGCCATCAGTCGGACTAGCGGAAGCACAGATACGCAGTATTTT. Its translation: CAISRTSGSTDTQYF.

A note on this clone: The junction shows a germline mismatch at one end, possibly a read error. V is TRBV6-5 and J is TRBJ2-3; 8 bases map to TRBD2. Germline lookup yields CDR1 MNHEY and CDR2 SVGAGI. The CDR3 is 13 amino acids. The CDR3 is CASSYSILAVKVF. DNA for the CDR3: TGTGCCAGCAGTTACTCGATACTAGCGGTTAAGGTTTTT.

The J gene is TRBJ2-2, the V gene TRBV19; TRBD1 or TRBD2 may be the D gene (5 bases each). V dropped 5 bases and J dropped 1 base, with 11 bases sitting between them. The CDR3 length is 15 residues. Germline assignment: CDR1 LNHDA and CDR2 SQIVND (reference sequence). The CDR3 bases are TGTGCCAGTAGTCTAGGGACGGTGAACACCGGGGAGCTGTTTTTT. Amino acid sequence: CASSLGTVNTGELFF.

The genes are TRBV10-3 and TRBJ2-3, with D perhaps given as TRBD1 or TRBD2 (5 bases each). Trimming pared 4 bases from V and 0 bases from J, leaving 11 bases between. The CDR3 loop spans 15 amino acids. CDR1 and CDR2 from the germline V gene are ENHRY and SYGVKD. This CDR3 is CAISGGVFSTDTQYF. In DNA form, the CDR3 reads TGTGCCATCAGTGGAGGGGTTTTCAGCACAGATACGCAGTATTTT.

V and J are TRBV5-1 and TRBJ2-3, with a possible D match to TRBD2 (6 bases). The germline gives CDR1 SGHRS, CDR2 YFSETQ. CDR3 length: 16 amino acids. Trimming cost V 4 bases and J 1 base, with 16 bases left between them. The CDR3 DNA reads as TGCGCCAGCAGCGGGAGGATCTTCGGAGGCACAGATACGCAGTATTTT. Amino acid sequence: CASSGRIFGGTDTQYF. Full variable domain (remainder filled in from reference TRBV5-1 and TRBJ2-3): KAGVTQTPRYLIKTRGQQVTLSCSPISGHRSVSWYQQTPGQGLQFLFEYFSETQRNKGNFPGRFSGRQFSNSRSEMNVSTLELGDSALYLCASSGRIFGGTDTQYFGPGTRLTVL.

In nucleotides, the CDR3 is TGCGCCAGCAGCTACGGCACAGATACGCAGTATTTT. The encoded protein is CASSYGTDTQYF. The chain is built from TRBV5-1 and TRBJ2-3; D remains unclear. The CDR3 consists of 12 residues. CDR1 is SGHRS, CDR2 YFSETQ, per germline. V dropped 3 bases and J dropped 1 base, with 3 bases sitting between them.

The rearrangement joins TRBV19 to TRBJ2-7; 7 positions match TRBD2. The V gene's germline CDR1 is LNHDA and CDR2 SQIVND (reference sequence). V lost 3 bases to trimming and J lost 4 bases; unmatched junction nucleotides: 9. The CDR3 consists of 15 residues. Here the CDR3 DNA reads TGTGCCAGTAGTATTTTGGCGGGAGTGGGGTACGAGCAGTACTTC. Amino acid sequence: CASSILAGVGYEQYF.

The chain combines TRBV9 with TRBJ2-7; TRBD2 matches 10 bases. CDR1 SGDLS and CDR2 YYNGEE come from the germline V gene. Unmatched junction bases numbered 10, after V lost 0 bases and J lost 7 bases. The CDR3 consists of 16 residues. In DNA form, the CDR3 reads TGTGCCAGCAGCGTAGGGGGAGCGGGGGGGCTTCGAGAGCAGTACTTC. Residues: CASSVGGAGGLREQYF.

V gene TRBV4-1 combines with J gene TRBJ2-7, with TRBD1 matching over 7 bases. V gave up 1 base and J gave up 5 bases; unmatched junction bases: 5. The CDR3 is made up of 14 amino acids. Per germline, CDR1 MGHRA and CDR2 YSYEKL. Written as DNA, the CDR3 is TGCGCCAGCAGCCAAGCAGACAGGGTCCACGAGCAGTACTTC. This encodes CASSQADRVHEQYF.

The rearrangement links TRBV28 to TRBJ1-1; D remains ambiguous. Germline V lookup: CDR1 MDHEN, CDR2 SYDVKM. The CDR3 covers 13 residues. With 5 bases removed from V and 3 bases from J, the gap between germline ends came to 10 bases. Here the CDR3 DNA reads TGTGCCAGCAGTCTACTTAGGTACACTGAAGCTTTCTTT. Residues: CASSLLRYTEAFF. The full variable domain, rest sourced from reference TRBV28 and TRBJ1-1, is DVKVTQSSRYLVKRTGEKVFLECVQDMDHENMFWYRQDPGLGLRLIYFSYDVKMKEKGDIPEGYSVSREKKERFSLILESASTNQTSMYLCASSLLRYTEAFFGQGTRLTVV.

The table lists this clone with a count of one. The rearrangement joins TRBV6-6 to TRBJ2-7; D is perhaps TRBD1 (5 bases). Trimming took off 5 bases at V and 2 bases at J, with 16 bases between the two ends. This CDR3 region has 15 residues. CDR1 is MNHNY and CDR2 is SVGAGI in the germline V gene (reference sequence). The CDR3 loop reads CASSPLGLATYEQYF. Written as DNA, the CDR3 is TGTGCCAGCAGTCCCCTGGGGCTGGCTACCTACGAGCAGTACTTC.

The chain recombines TRBV5-6 with TRBJ2-7, with a weak D call TRBD2 (6 bases). Germline values: CDR1 SGHDT, CDR2 YYEEEE. V was shortened by 4 bases and J by 3 bases, with 20 bases between the two germline ends. The CDR3 runs to 16 residues. In DNA form, the CDR3 reads TGTGCCAGCAGCCCCGGTCCCGGGACTTTTCTCTACGAGCAGTACTTC. It codes for CASSPGPGTFLYEQYF.

The chain has TRBV4-1 and TRBJ2-1; D might be TRBD2 (5 bases). The length of the CDR3 is 16 residues. Germline lookup yields CDR1 MGHRA and CDR2 YSYEKL. Trimming left V 3 bases short and J 0 bases short, with 12 bases between. The CDR3 DNA is TGCGCCAGCAGCCATGAGCGGATGCTCTCCTACAATGAGCAGTTCTTC. Translating gives CASSHERMLSYNEQFF.

The genes are TRBV28 and TRBJ1-2; D is possibly TRBD1 (5 bases). The CDR3 spans 15 residues. CDR1 is MDHEN and CDR2 is SYDVKM in the germline V gene. V was pared by 5 bases and J by 0 bases, with 13 bases between. The CDR3 bases are TGTGCCAGCAGTGGGGCCGGGGCGGCTAACTATGGCTACACCTTC. This translates into CASSGAGAANYGYTF.

This chain uses TRBV7-9 with TRBJ2-1; the match to TRBD2 covers 9 bases. V was pared by 1 base and J by 5 bases, with 6 bases of the junction left unmatched. The germline V gene has CDR1 SEHNR and CDR2 FQNEAQ (reference sequence). CDR3 length: 16 amino acids. The CDR3 is CASSLGGLAGNNEQFF. The CDR3 nucleotides are TGTGCCAGCAGCTTAGGTGGGCTAGCGGGGAACAATGAGCAGTTCTTC.

CDR3 in amino acids: CASRDDRLGSPLHF. CDR3 DNA: TGTGCCAGCAGAGACGACAGGTTAGGGTCACCCCTCCACTTT. The chain recombines TRBV6-5 with TRBJ1-6; tentatively, D is TRBD1 (6 bases). V was trimmed by 6 bases and J by 10 bases, leaving 16 bases between them. Germline V gene lookup returns CDR1 MNHEY and CDR2 SVGAGI. The CDR3 contains 14 residues.

The V call is TRBV5-1, the J call TRBJ1-2; no definite D call. CDR1 and CDR2 (germline): SGHRS, YFSETQ. V gave up 4 bases and J gave up 4 bases, with 17 bases separating them. CDR3 length: 15 residues. CDR3 residues: CASSPRPQISYGYTF. The CDR3 bases are TGCGCCAGCAGCCCGCGACCCCAGATCAGCTATGGCTACACCTTC. The variable domain in full, with the rest retrieved from reference TRBV5-1 and TRBJ1-2, is KAGVTQTPRYLIKTRGQQVTLSCSPISGHRSVSWYQQTPGQGLQFLFEYFSETQRNKGNFPGRFSGRQFSNSRSEMNVSTLELGDSALYLCASSPRPQISYGYTFGSGTRLTVV.

The chain carries TRBV5-1 and TRBJ1-2; 11 positions agree with TRBD1. Germline CDR1 SGHRS, CDR2 YFSETQ. Germline trimming cut 0 bases from V and 4 bases from J; bases unmatched to any gene: 5. The CDR3 contains 16 residues. DNA of the CDR3: TGCGCCAGCAGCTTGGACCCCGGGACAGGGGGCTATGGCTACACCTTC. Protein sequence: CASSLDPGTGGYGYTF.